The T cell receptor (beta chain) described here comes from a study of OX40 agonist ivuxolimab in advanced cancers. Germline CDR1 SGHRS, CDR2 YFSETQ. Trimming pared 0 bases from V and 2 bases from J, leaving 14 bases between. The CDR3 runs 16 residues. Measured with immunoSEQ multiplex PCR; TCRdb has only the in-frame clones, and not every one. This repertoire shows about 92,000 clones, roughly 91% found once; its top ten account for less than 0.35%. V gene TRBV5-1 combines with J gene TRBJ2-5; D might be TRBD2 (7 bases). The TCR sequence derives from an adult with an advanced solid tumor such as melanoma, head and neck, liver or kidney cancer. Sequences were derived from CD4+ or CD8+ T cells sorted from blood, sampled in a trial of the OX40 agonist ivuxolimab. The CDR3 bases are TGCGCCAGCAGCTTGGGGTGGGGGGGCGCACAAGAGACCCAGTACTTC. This codes for CASSLGWGGAQETQYF.